The present TCR beta chain was sequenced within a study of monozygotic twins with inflammatory bowel disease (dated by TCRdb to the late 2010s). Regarding the study in general: In total, around 28 monozygotic twin pairs made up the full study: 19 Danish pairs, all IBD-discordant, plus nine German pairs, of which four were IBD-concordant and five were IBD-discordant. Disease-associated traits were sought mainly through comparisons between IBD patients and their genetically identical healthy co-twins within discordant pairs. Each individual had, on average, about 151 000 unique TCRalpha sequences and 181 000 unique TCRbeta sequences available for analysis.

The CDR3 sequence holds 15 residues, the cysteine and phenylalanine included. Only the protein is available. CDR1 and CDR2 (GTSNPN, SVGIG) derive from the germline V gene (reference sequence). Receptor libraries were prepared by 5' RACE. The input for every TCR library was roughly 3,300 ng of total RNA. For each sample, cDNA synthesis was carried out in eight separate reactions using SMARTScribe reverse transcriptase. During cDNA synthesis, template switching introduced unique molecular identifiers that contained a 6-nucleotide sample barcode. TCRalpha and TCRbeta cDNA was amplified in two nested PCRs of roughly 16 and 10 cycles, and bead purification was carried out after each PCR. Before amplification, the cDNA was treated with uracil DNA-glycosylase and purified using the QIAquick PCR purification kit. In the second PCR, Illumina TruSeq-compatible adapters and sample-specific barcodes were added. TapeStation and Qubit were used to check library quality and concentration, and about 5 ng of each library was pooled. Sequencing of the pooled libraries was done on an Illumina HiSeq2500 single-index Rapid Run using custom sequencing primers and 2 x 100 bp reads. Under the source paper's analysis protocol: MiGEC version 1.2.6 was used for UMI-based consensus assembly, which corrected PCR and sequencing errors. MiXCR version 2.1.1 was used to carry out V(D)J alignment, clonotype assembly and CDR3 extraction. To normalise gene usage, clonotype sharing and MAIT/NKT TCR abundance, the top 1000, 10 000 and 20 000 clonotypes in each sample were analysed. Diversity was computed as the inverse Simpson index with the vegan R package after downsampling to 27 000 UMIs. Paired Mann-Whitney U tests were applied to discordant twin pairs, with Benjamini-Hochberg correction for multiple testing. TCRdb reprocessed the reads and lists each CDR3 protein sequence as a single entry, with no DNA. TCRdb's processing, not the study's, gives the V and J calls here. The sample table on file contains under 45,000 distinct CDR3 sequences. The ten largest clonotypes hold about 4.9% of the sample.

Overall study results and their limits: Measured by the inverse Simpson index, TCRbeta repertoire diversity was lower in IBD patients than in their healthy co-twins. The results gave no support for a single strong signal or clonotype linked to IBD. Concordant and discordant twins showed no difference in repertoire similarity, possibly because of limited statistical power. The analysis was unable to tell different T cell subtypes apart. Compared with healthy twins, IBD patients shared fewer clonotypes with other individuals, and the difference was most pronounced in patients with signs of disease activity. Background noise and inter-individual variability may have been introduced into the repertoires by the differing immunosuppressive treatments among patients.

A remark on this clonotype: Its target antigen remains unknown.

From each donor, an approximately 2.3 ml peripheral blood sample was collected into PAXgene tubes and kept at -80 degrees C. Total RNA was isolated from whole blood with the PAXgene blood miRNA kit on an automated QIAcube, without T cell sorting. Peripheral blood from monozygotic twin pairs who were concordant or discordant for inflammatory bowel disease underwent deep TCRalpha and TCRbeta repertoire profiling using unique molecular barcoding. For every twin pair, smoking habits were documented, and each individual was categorised as a current, former or never smoker. This clonotype was obtained from a human donor with ulcerative colitis or Crohn's disease, or a healthy co-twin of an affected twin (not recorded which). Sequenced material: blood. The rearranged chain carries TRBV30 and TRBJ2-2; the TRBD1 assignment by TCRdb is unverifiable without DNA. The CDR3 protein is CAWEKGTGGLDELFF.